This T cell receptor (beta chain) was identified during a study of blood T cell repertoires in COVID-19. As processed by the authors: Nucleated cell number was recorded as an estimate derived from reference gene primer amplification. Repertoires were generated with immunoSEQ multiplex PCR, while TCRdb's copy carries only in-frame clones and drops some. V and J calls and clone size follow that table, whereas D and trimming were derived from the DNA. The table records tens of thousands of clones, roughly 90% of them present only once. Germline V gene lookup returns CDR1 MNHEY and CDR2 SMNVEV (reference sequence). This CDR3 contains 15 residues. Trimming removed 3 bases at V and 3 bases at J, with 13 bases between.

The gene calls are TRBV27 and TRBJ2-3; D might be TRBD2 (5 bases). The sample taken for sequencing was peripheral blood. The source is an elderly woman with acute or convalescent COVID-19. Written as DNA, the CDR3 is TGTGCCAGCAGTTTTTCCAGCGGCCTTACAGATACGCAGTATTTT. Encoded protein: CASSFSSGLTDTQYF.